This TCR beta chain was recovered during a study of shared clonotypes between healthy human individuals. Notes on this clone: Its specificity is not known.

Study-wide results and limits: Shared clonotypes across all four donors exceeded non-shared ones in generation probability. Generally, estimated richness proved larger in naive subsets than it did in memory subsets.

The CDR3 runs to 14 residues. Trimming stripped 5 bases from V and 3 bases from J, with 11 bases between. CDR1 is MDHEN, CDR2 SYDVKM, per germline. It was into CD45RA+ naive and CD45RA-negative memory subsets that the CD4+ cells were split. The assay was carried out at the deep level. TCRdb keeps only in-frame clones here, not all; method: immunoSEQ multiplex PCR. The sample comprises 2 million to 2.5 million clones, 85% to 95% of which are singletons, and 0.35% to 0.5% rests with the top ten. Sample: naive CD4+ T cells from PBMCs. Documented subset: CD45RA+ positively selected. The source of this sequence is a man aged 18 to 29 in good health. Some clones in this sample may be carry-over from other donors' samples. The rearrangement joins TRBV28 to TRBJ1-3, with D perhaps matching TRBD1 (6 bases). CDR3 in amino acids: CASSPTGSGNTIYF. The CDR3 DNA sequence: TGTGCCAGCAGTCCCACAGGGAGTGGAAACACCATATATTTT.